Each of the 4 T cell receptor beta chains below was sequenced from the same sample in a study of T cell repertoires in cytomegalovirus infection. Using its own MiXCR run on the reads, TCRdb lists one record per CDR3 protein. The top ten hold 18% of the sample, which has some 150,000 distinct CDR3 sequences, under 8% seen once. The sequenced sample consisted of PBMCs. The source is a human donor in good health (CMV status not recorded). Some clones in this sample may be carry-over from other donors' samples.

The chain is built from TRBV7-9 and TRBJ2-7; 7 bases are shared with TRBD1. Germline lookup yields CDR1 SEHNR and CDR2 FQNEAQ (reference sequence). The CDR3 extends over 13 amino acids. The trim removed 11 bases at V and 2 bases at J, leaving 9 bases unmatched. CDR3 residues: CAEGQGETYEQYF. As DNA, the CDR3 is TGTGCCGAAGGGCAGGGGGAGACCTACGAGCAGTACTTC.

This clonotype was counted ten times or more. The chain carries TRBV2 and TRBJ1-4; 9 bases align to TRBD1. Germline trimming cut 8 bases from V and 3 bases from J; bases unmatched to any gene: 4. The germline gives CDR1 SNHLY, CDR2 FYNNEI. The CDR3 covers 14 residues. The CDR3 loop is CASRQGGSNEKLFF. CDR3 DNA sequence: TGTGCCAGCCGACAGGGGGGGTCTAATGAAAAACTGTTTTTT.

This clonotype was seen many times. This chain links TRBV5-1 with TRBJ2-3; D gene unclear. Trimming cost V 1 base and J 2 bases, with 2 bases left between them. CDR1 and CDR2 (germline): SGHRS, YFSETQ. The CDR3 runs 12 residues. The CDR3 DNA reads TGCGCCAGCAGCTTGCCCACAGATACGCAGTATTTT. Protein: CASSLPTDTQYF.

Many counts were recorded for this clonotype. The chain employs TRBV11-3 and TRBJ2-1; D not resolved. There are 12 residues in the CDR3. Germline lookup yields CDR1 SGHNT and CDR2 YENEEA. The V end was cut by 1 base, the J end by 5 bases, with 3 bases between. CDR3 residues: CASSLGDNEQFF. The CDR3 nucleotides read TGTGCCAGCAGCTTAGGCGACAATGAGCAGTTCTTC.